The source of this T cell receptor (beta chain) is a study of blood T cell repertoires in COVID-19. Across the study: Whether acute or convalescent, the COVID-19 samples came from the United States, Italy and Spain. Sample material is recorded as cDNA or gDNA derived from T cells, B-cell-depleted T cells, or PBMCs.

Original handling: It was from reference gene primer amplification that nucleated cell counts were estimated. Assay used: immunoSEQ multiplex PCR; TCRdb lists only in-frame clones, some missing. That table supplies the V and J calls and clone size; D and trimming were determined from the DNA. This table holds 100,000 to 150,000 clones, over 75% found once. Seattle-derived patients entered the study during active infection and were followed longitudinally. The V segment lost 1 base and the J segment 10 bases; nucleotides outside the gene matches: 14. The CDR3 length is 17 residues. Looked up from germline, CDR1 is MGHRA and CDR2 is YSYEKL.

This chain connects TRBV4-1 to TRBJ1-5; 9 nucleotides match TRBD1. The sequencing sample was made of peripheral blood. This sequence was found in a young man with COVID-19, enrolled during active disease. In DNA form, the CDR3 reads TGCGCCAGCAGCCAAGTCCCTCCTCAACAGGGGGCCGAACCCCAGCATTTT. Its translation: CASSQVPPQQGAEPQHF.